These T cell receptor beta chains were read from a single sample in a study of blood T cell repertoires in COVID-19. Produced via immunoSEQ multiplex PCR; TCRdb's table is partial and in-frame only. The data show approximately 100,000 clones, around 89% seen once. The sequencing input was peripheral blood. The receptors stem from an elderly woman with acute or convalescent COVID-19. Both conserved end residues are part of each CDR3. The order of the fields is D gene, J gene, V gene, clone size, CDR3 protein, CDR3 DNA. A D gene is named only where the DNA matches it firmly. Some rows have no size entry. The others give once, few or many, or a class for an expanded clone.

D: .
J: TRBJ1-1
V: TRBV11-2
size: once
CDR3: CASSLRQDPLNTEAFF
DNA: TGTGCCAGCAGCCTCCGACAGGACCCACTGAACACTGAAGCTTTCTTT

D: TRBD1
J: TRBJ1-2
V: TRBV6-4
size: .
CDR3: CASSDSFPGQGNYGYTF
DNA: TGTGCCAGCAGTGACTCTTTTCCGGGACAGGGGAACTATGGCTACACCTTC

D: .
J: TRBJ2-3
V: TRBV28
size: .
CDR3: CASSFRGAFDTQYF
DNA: TGTGCCAGCAGTTTCAGGGGGGCATTTGATACGCAGTATTTT

D: .
J: TRBJ1-3
V: TRBV21-1
size: .
CDR3: CASSQGGSSSGNTIYF
DNA: TGTGCCAGCAGTCAAGGGGGTAGTAGCTCTGGAAACACCATATATTTT

D: TRBD1
J: TRBJ1-2
V: TRBV12-3/TRBV12-4
size: once
CDR3: CASTTGTDYGYTF
DNA: TGTGCCAGCACAACGGGGACAGATTATGGCTACACCTTC

D: .
J: TRBJ2-3
V: TRBV10-1
size: .
CDR3: CASSVAGTTGTDTQYF
DNA: TGCGCCAGCAGTGTGGCGGGGACGACTGGCACAGATACGCAGTATTTT

D: TRBD1
J: TRBJ1-1
V: TRBV13
size: .
CDR3: CASSLGGGGLYSSTEAFF
DNA: TGTGCCAGCAGCTTAGGAGGGGGCGGACTCTATTCATCGACTGAAGCTTTCTTT

D: .
J: TRBJ2-3
V: TRBV4-3
size: few
CDR3: CASSWGGTDTQYF
DNA: TGCGCCAGCAGCTGGGGGGGCACAGATACGCAGTATTTT

D: TRBD2
J: TRBJ2-3
V: TRBV7-6
size: .
CDR3: CASSLDGGASDTQYF
DNA: TGTGCCAGCAGCTTAGACGGGGGGGCCTCAGATACGCAGTATTTT

D: .
J: TRBJ1-1
V: TRBV11-3
size: .
CDR3: CASSVRGDEAFF
DNA: TGTGCCAGCAGCGTTCGGGGAGATGAAGCTTTCTTT

D: .
J: TRBJ2-7
V: TRBV24-1
size: .
CDR3: CATSLGVGEQYF
DNA: TGTGCCACCAGCCTGGGAGTAGGCGAGCAGTACTTC

D: TRBD2
J: TRBJ2-3
V: TRBV3-1/TRBV3-2
size: .
CDR3: CASSQGYTSGRTDTQYF
DNA: TGTGCCAGCAGCCAAGGGTATACTAGCGGCCGCACAGATACGCAGTATTTT

D: .
J: TRBJ1-1
V: TRBV29-1
size: .
CDR3: CSVSYSRNTEAFF
DNA: TGCAGCGTATCCTACAGCAGGAACACTGAAGCTTTCTTT

D: TRBD1
J: TRBJ1-6
V: TRBV27
size: .
CDR3: CASRVGTGRAYRPNSPLHF
DNA: TGTGCCAGCAGGGTCGGGACAGGGCGGGCGTATCGGCCTAATTCACCCCTCCACTTT

D: TRBD1
J: TRBJ1-2
V: TRBV19
size: .
CDR3: CASSIGDRAYGYTF
DNA: TGTGCCAGTAGTATAGGGGACAGGGCCTATGGCTACACCTTC

D: TRBD1
J: TRBJ1-1
V: TRBV6-6
size: .
CDR3: CASSYPPGQGYTEAFF
DNA: TGTGCCAGCAGTTACCCCCCGGGACAGGGGTACACTGAAGCTTTCTTT

D: TRBD1
J: TRBJ2-3
V: TRBV5-4
size: .
CDR3: CASSLEGQGRTDTQYF
DNA: TGTGCCAGCAGCTTGGAAGGACAGGGAAGAACAGATACGCAGTATTTT

D: TRBD2
J: TRBJ2-3
V: TRBV29-1
size: .
CDR3: CSVARDSGGADTQYF
DNA: TGCAGCGTTGCCAGGGATAGCGGGGGAGCAGATACGCAGTATTTT

D: .
J: TRBJ1-1
V: TRBV10-3
size: .
CDR3: CAISESSRGAFF
DNA: TGTGCCATCAGTGAGTCTTCGCGGGGAGCTTTCTTT

D: TRBD2
J: TRBJ2-1
V: TRBV6-5
size: .
CDR3: CASSPLAGGTNEQFF
DNA: TGTGCCAGCAGTCCACTAGCGGGGGGGACCAATGAGCAGTTCTTC

D: TRBD1
J: TRBJ2-7
V: TRBV30
size: few
CDR3: CAWRTSTQGAVYEQYF
DNA: TGTGCCTGGAGAACCTCCACACAGGGGGCGGTGTACGAGCAGTACTTC

D: TRBD1
J: TRBJ1-5
V: TRBV7-8
size: .
CDR3: CASSLQGGNQPQHF
DNA: TGTGCCAGCAGCCTTCAGGGGGGCAATCAGCCCCAGCATTTT

D: .
J: TRBJ2-3
V: TRBV5-1
size: .
CDR3: CASSSGVDTQYF
DNA: TGCGCCAGCAGCTCAGGGGTTGATACGCAGTATTTT

D: .
J: TRBJ2-4
V: TRBV18
size: .
CDR3: CASSPPGIAKNIQYF
DNA: TGTGCCAGCTCACCCCCAGGCATAGCCAAAAACATTCAGTACTTC

D: TRBD2
J: TRBJ2-1
V: TRBV9
size: once
CDR3: CASSVAGGVALNEQFF
DNA: TGTGCCAGCAGCGTAGCCGGGGGGGTAGCCCTTAATGAGCAGTTCTTC

D: TRBD1
J: TRBJ1-6
V: TRBV27
size: .
CDR3: CASSLGDRGLFYNSPLHF
DNA: TGTGCCAGCAGTTTGGGGGACAGGGGCCTCTTCTATAATTCACCCCTCCACTTT

D: .
J: TRBJ1-2
V: TRBV7-8
size: .
CDR3: CASSFESDFGYTF
DNA: TGTGCCAGCAGCTTTGAGTCAGACTTCGGCTACACCTTC

D: TRBD2
J: TRBJ2-2
V: TRBV29-1
size: .
CDR3: CSVRGLGNTGELFF
DNA: TGCAGCGTCCGCGGACTAGGAAACACCGGGGAGCTGTTTTTT

D: .
J: TRBJ1-1
V: TRBV7-8
size: once
CDR3: CASSLSGATEAFF
DNA: TGTGCCAGCAGCTTATCAGGGGCCACTGAAGCTTTCTTT

D: .
J: TRBJ2-1
V: TRBV7-2
size: .
CDR3: CASSFADRDYEQFF
DNA: TGTGCCAGCAGCTTTGCCGACAGGGACTATGAGCAGTTCTTC

D: .
J: TRBJ2-1
V: TRBV6-2/TRBV6-3
size: .
CDR3: CASSRGLRNEQFF
DNA: TGTGCCAGCAGTCGGGGACTCAGGAATGAGCAGTTCTTC

D: TRBD1
J: TRBJ2-2
V: TRBV5-6
size: .
CDR3: CASSWGLTGGWNTGELFF
DNA: TGTGCCAGCAGCTGGGGCCTTACAGGGGGCTGGAACACCGGGGAGCTGTTTTTT

D: .
J: TRBJ2-1
V: TRBV2
size: .
CDR3: CASSEEWQIPLNEQFF
DNA: TGTGCCAGCAGTGAGGAGTGGCAGATCCCCTTGAATGAGCAGTTCTTC